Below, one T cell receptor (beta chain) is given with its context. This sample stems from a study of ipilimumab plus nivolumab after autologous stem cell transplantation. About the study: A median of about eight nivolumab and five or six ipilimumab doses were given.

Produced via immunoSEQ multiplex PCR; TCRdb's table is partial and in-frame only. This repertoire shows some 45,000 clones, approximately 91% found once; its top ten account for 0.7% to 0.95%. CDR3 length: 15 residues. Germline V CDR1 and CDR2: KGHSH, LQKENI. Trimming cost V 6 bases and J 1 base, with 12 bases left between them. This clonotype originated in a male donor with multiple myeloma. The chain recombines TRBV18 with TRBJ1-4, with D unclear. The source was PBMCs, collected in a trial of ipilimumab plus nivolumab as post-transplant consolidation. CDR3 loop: CASSEMDGTNEKLFF. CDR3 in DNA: TGTGCCAGCTCCGAGATGGACGGAACTAATGAAAAACTGTTTTTT.